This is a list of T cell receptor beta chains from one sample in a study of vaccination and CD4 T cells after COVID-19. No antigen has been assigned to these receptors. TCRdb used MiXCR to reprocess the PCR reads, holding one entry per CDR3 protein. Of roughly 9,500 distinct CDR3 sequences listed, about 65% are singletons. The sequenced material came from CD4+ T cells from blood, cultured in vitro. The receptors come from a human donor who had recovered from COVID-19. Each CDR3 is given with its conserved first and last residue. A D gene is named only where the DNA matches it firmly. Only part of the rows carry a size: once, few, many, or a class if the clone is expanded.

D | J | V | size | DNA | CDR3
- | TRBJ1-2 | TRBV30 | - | TGTGCCTGGAGTCCGGGACCCACGAGCTACACCTTC | CAWSPGPTSYTF
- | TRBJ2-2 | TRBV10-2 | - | TGCGCCAGCACCCACAACACCGGGGAGCTGTTTTTT | CASTHNTGELFF
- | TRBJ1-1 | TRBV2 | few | TGTGCCAGCAGTCCCCGGACGGCTCTGAACACTGAAGCTTTCTTT | CASSPRTALNTEAFF
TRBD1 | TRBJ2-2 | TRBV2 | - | TGTGCCAGCAGTGTTTCCAGGGGGCTTGGCGGGGAGCTGTTTTTT | CASSVSRGLGGELFF
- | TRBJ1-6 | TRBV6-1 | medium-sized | TGTGCCAGCAGCCCCGGGGGCTACAATAATTCACCCCTCCACTTT | CASSPGGYNNSPLHF
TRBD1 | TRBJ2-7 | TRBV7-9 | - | TGTGCCAGCAGCCGGGGACAGGGGACTAGGTCCTACGAGCAGTACTTC | CASSRGQGTRSYEQYF
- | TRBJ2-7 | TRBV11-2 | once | TGTGCCAGCAGCCTCGACCTCTGGGAGCAGTACTTC | CASSLDLWEQYF
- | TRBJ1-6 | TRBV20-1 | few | TGCAGTGCTAGAGGGCGCCAGGGAGATTCACCCCTCCACTTT | CSARGRQGDSPLHF
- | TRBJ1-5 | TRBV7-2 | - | TGTGCCAGCAGCTTAGAGTTGGGGAATCAGCCCCAGCATTTT | CASSLELGNQPQHF
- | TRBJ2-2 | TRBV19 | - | TGTGCCAGTAGGAAACCCTACCCGAACACCGGGGAGCTGTTTTTT | CASRKPYPNTGELFF
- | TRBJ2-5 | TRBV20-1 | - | TGCAGTGCCTCGAAAGACCAAGAGACCCAGTACTTC | CSASKDQETQYF
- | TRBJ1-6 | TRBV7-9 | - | TGTGCCAGCAGCTTAGTATTTAGCGGCGGGGGTTCACCCCTCCACTTT | CASSLVFSGGGSPLHF
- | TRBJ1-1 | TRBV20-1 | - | TGCAGTGCTAGAGTGAGAAGGAACACTGAAGCTTTCTTT | CSARVRRNTEAFF
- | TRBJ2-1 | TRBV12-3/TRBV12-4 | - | TGTGCCAGCAGGGCGACGGGACAAGGGAGGTATGAGCAGTTCTTC | CASRATGQGRYEQFF
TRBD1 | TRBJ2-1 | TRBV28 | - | TGTGCCAGCAGTCCCGGGACAGGGGGCTACAATGAGCAGTTCTTC | CASSPGTGGYNEQFF
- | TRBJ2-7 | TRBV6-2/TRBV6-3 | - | TGTGCCAGCGGTAGTAATGAGTACTACGAGCAGTACTTC | CASGSNEYYEQYF
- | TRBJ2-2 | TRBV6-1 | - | TGTGCCAGCAGTGTTAGACAGAGAACCGGGGAGCTGTTTTTT | CASSVRQRTGELFF
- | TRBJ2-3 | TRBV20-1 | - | TGCAGTGCCCCGAACGGGGGTAGCACAGATACGCAGTATTTT | CSAPNGGSTDTQYF
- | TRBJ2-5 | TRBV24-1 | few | TGTGCCACCAGTGATTTGCAGGGGGAGACCCAGTACTTC | CATSDLQGETQYF
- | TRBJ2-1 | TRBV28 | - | TGTGCCAGCAGCCCGCCAGGGACACCCCTCTCAAATGAGCAGTTCTTC | CASSPPGTPLSNEQFF